Each of the 3 T cell receptor beta chains below was sequenced from the same sample in a study of long-term antiretroviral therapy in people with HIV (dated by TCRdb to 2021 to 2024). The immunoSEQ hsTCRB v3.0 assay was used at survey level resolution for TRB variable region sequencing. This immuneACCESS table, as held by TCRdb, lists in-frame sequences with V and J called but not all clones. Of the missing ones, under half trace to an unresolved V gene in checked studies; the others have no known cause. This sample lists approximately 33,000 clones; about four fifths were detected once. The top ten clones comprise 6.5% to 9% of the sample. Sequenced material: unsorted PBMCs, taken 0.4 years before starting antiretroviral therapy. These TCRs come from a man aged 18 to 30 with HIV.

The rearrangement uses TRBV7-2 and TRBJ1-2, with 7 bases fitting TRBD1. The V segment lost 1 base and the J segment 7 bases; nucleotides outside the gene matches: 3. The length of the CDR3 is 13 residues. Germline assignment: CDR1 SGHTA and CDR2 FQGNSA. This CDR3 reads CASSLVTGAGYTF. DNA for the CDR3: TGTGCCAGCAGCTTAGTTACAGGGGCTGGCTACACCTTC. The variable domain in full, with the rest retrieved from reference TRBV7-2 and TRBJ1-2, is GAGVSQSPSNKVTEKGKDVELRCDPISGHTALYWYRQSLGQGLEFLIYFQGNSAPDKSGLPSDRFSAERTGGSVSTLTIQRTQQEDSAVYLCASSLVTGAGYTFGSGTRLTVV.

The chain couples TRBV10-3 to TRBJ2-3; TRBD2 is a possible D gene (5 bases). The CDR3 totals 14 residues. V was pared by 6 bases and J by 0 bases, with 10 bases between. Per germline, CDR1 ENHRY and CDR2 SYGVKD. Here the CDR3 DNA reads TGTGCCATCAGAAGCGGCGCTAGCACAGATACGCAGTATTTT. Its translation is CAIRSGASTDTQYF.

This clone was recorded once. V usage is TRBV30 and J usage is TRBJ2-3; no firm D call. The V gene's germline CDR1 is GTSNPN and CDR2 SVGIG (reference sequence). The CDR3 has 14 residues. Trimming shortened V by 2 bases and J by 0 bases, and 9 bases separated the two germline ends. CDR3 sequence: CAWSKGASTDTQYF. In nucleotides, the CDR3 is TGTGCCTGGAGTAAGGGCGCTAGCACAGATACGCAGTATTTT.